These 3 T cell receptor beta chains originate from one sample sequenced in a study of blood T cell repertoires in COVID-19. Here immunoSEQ multiplex PCR was the method, and the copy in TCRdb shows in-frame clones only, minus some. The table records under 500,000 clones, roughly 90% of them present only once. Sequencing used peripheral blood. The receptors shown here come from a woman in her 30s with acute or convalescent COVID-19.

This chain uses TRBV2 with TRBJ2-5; TRBD2 aligns across 10 bases. In germline, CDR1 is SNHLY, CDR2 FYNNEI. The CDR3 covers 15 residues. The J segment lost 6 bases and the V segment lost 7 bases, leaving 11 bases of the junction unmatched. CDR3 protein: CASTQAGGRSKTQYF. In nucleotides, the CDR3 is TGTGCCAGCACACAAGCGGGGGGGCGGTCGAAGACCCAGTACTTC.

The chain has TRBV20-1 and TRBJ1-1, with D perhaps matching TRBD1 (6 bases). Germline V gene sequence: CDR1 DFQATT, CDR2 SNEGSKA (reference sequence). CDR3 length: 10 residues. The V and J ends lost 6 bases and 7 bases respectively, with 9 bases between them. The CDR3 region is CSAWDIEAFF. The CDR3 DNA is TGCAGTGCGTGGGACATTGAAGCTTTCTTT.

This clone occurred many times. Additional DNA sequences in this sample encode the identical CDR3. J is TRBJ2-2 and V is TRBV7-3; D remains ambiguous. With 5 bases removed from V and 1 base from J, the gap between germline ends came to 5 bases. Germline V lookup: CDR1 SGHTA, CDR2 FQGTGA. This CDR3 contains 13 residues. In DNA form, the CDR3 reads TGTGCCAGCAGCCCCAAGAACACCGGGGAGCTGTTTTTT. Amino acids: CASSPKNTGELFF.